This passage covers 12 T cell receptor beta chains from one sample sequenced in a study of blood T cell repertoires in COVID-19. Clones were read by immunoSEQ multiplex PCR, and TCRdb kept only the in-frame ones, dropping some. The repertoire has 150,000 to 200,000 clones, approximately 88% of them found once; the top ten carry 13%. The sequencing input was PBMCs or T cells enriched from blood (not recorded which). The receptors stem from a woman aged 60-75 years who had recovered from COVID-19.

The chain recombines TRBV13 with TRBJ2-5; 8 nucleotides agree with TRBD2. After removal of 7 bases from V and 4 bases from J, the junction contained 8 bases not matched to a gene. Germline CDR1 PRHDT, CDR2 FYEKMQ (reference sequence). This CDR3 spans 14 amino acids. The CDR3, as DNA: TGTGCCAGCACCGTGAGCGGGAGTGGAGAGACCCAGTACTTC. As protein: CASTVSGSGETQYF. The complete variable domain, with remaining parts taken from reference TRBV13 and TRBJ2-5, reads AAGVIQSPRHLIKEKRETATLKCYPIPRHDTVYWYQQGPGQDPQFLISFYEKMQSDKGSIPDRFSAQQFSDYHSELNMSSLELGDSALYFCASTVSGSGETQYFGPGTRLLVL.

This clone was recorded once. This chain joins TRBV13 and TRBJ1-1; 10 nucleotides match TRBD1. CDR1 is PRHDT and CDR2 is FYEKMQ in the germline V gene (reference sequence). After removal of 5 bases from V and 5 bases from J, the junction contained 5 bases not matched to a gene. The CDR3 spans 14 residues. CDR3 residues: CASSRPGQGTEAFF. CDR3 bases: TGTGCCAGCAGCCGTCCGGGACAGGGGACTGAAGCTTTCTTT.

This clone occurred a few times. This chain connects TRBV29-1 to TRBJ2-3, with 10 bases lining up with TRBD2. V was pared by 4 bases and J by 3 bases, with 4 bases of the junction left unmatched. In germline, CDR1 is SQVTM, CDR2 ANQGSEA. The CDR3 consists of 14 residues. CDR3 nucleotide sequence: TGCAGCGTTGCCGAGGGACTAGCGACAGATACGCAGTATTTT. Translating it yields CSVAEGLATDTQYF.

This clone showed up just a few times. The chain combines TRBV6-5 with TRBJ1-1; TRBD1 aligns across 8 bases. The CDR3 extends over 14 amino acids. CDR1 is MNHEY and CDR2 is SVGAGI in the germline V gene. Trimming at V came to 6 bases and at J to 4 bases, leaving 7 bases not matched to a gene. CDR3 loop: CASRLQQGGTEAFF. The CDR3 bases are TGTGCCAGCAGACTCCAACAGGGGGGCACTGAAGCTTTCTTT.

The rearrangement links TRBV6-5 to TRBJ1-1; possibly TRBD1 for D (5 bases). Per the germline V gene, CDR1 is MNHEY and CDR2 is SVGAGI. V lost 8 bases and J 5 bases, leaving 15 bases between the germline ends. CDR3 length equals 13 residues. CDR3 sequence: CASLLRGGTEAFF. DNA of the CDR3: TGTGCCAGCCTCCTACGGGGGGGGACTGAAGCTTTCTTT.

CDR3 sequence reads: CASSLGVNTEAFF. CDR3 nucleotide sequence: TGTGCCAGCAGCTTAGGAGTGAACACTGAAGCTTTCTTT. The chain carries TRBV11-2 and TRBJ1-1; D is uncertain. The CDR3 totals 13 residues. V was trimmed by 1 base and J by 0 bases, leaving 3 bases between them. The germline CDR1 and CDR2 sequences are SGHAT and FQNNGV.

The genes are TRBV7-2 and TRBJ2-1, with D possibly being TRBD2 (5 bases). This CDR3 is built from 15 residues. The germline V and J ends were trimmed by 0 bases and 1 base, with 7 bases remaining between them. Germline V gives CDR1 SGHTA, CDR2 FQGNSA. The chain's CDR3 is CASSLAGVSYNEQFF. The CDR3 nucleotides read TGTGCCAGCAGCTTAGCCGGGGTGTCCTACAATGAGCAGTTCTTC.

The chain combines TRBV10-1 with TRBJ2-3; 9 bases map to TRBD1. CDR1 is WNHNN, CDR2 SYGVQD, per germline (reference sequence). The junction had 4 bases not matched to a gene; V was cut back by 1 base and J by 5 bases. The CDR3 has 15 amino acids. The CDR3 nucleotides are TGCGCCAGCAGTGAGTACAGGGGGCTTGGAGATACGCAGTATTTT. This gives the protein CASSEYRGLGDTQYF.

The chain's CDR3 is CASSHDRGRGQPQHF. The CDR3 DNA reads TGTGCCAGCAGCCACGACAGGGGGCGAGGTCAGCCCCAGCATTTT. The V call is TRBV7-2, the J call TRBJ1-5; 10 bases are a match to TRBD1. The J segment lost 6 bases and the V segment lost 5 bases, leaving 7 bases of the junction unmatched. This CDR3 spans 15 amino acids. Germline loops: CDR1 SGHTA, CDR2 FQGNSA.

V usage is TRBV9 and J usage is TRBJ2-5; tentative D call: TRBD2 (6 bases). V was cut by 0 bases and J by 4 bases, with 13 bases left in between. The CDR3 sequence is 15 residues long. Germline lookup yields CDR1 SGDLS and CDR2 YYNGEE. The CDR3 DNA follows: TGTGCCAGCAGCGTAGTAGGGTTGGGAGGAGAGACCCAGTACTTC. This translates into CASSVVGLGGETQYF.

The V gene is TRBV5-1, the J gene TRBJ1-4; 8 bases line up with TRBD1. The CDR3 is made up of 15 amino acids. CDR1 and CDR2 from the germline V gene are SGHRS and YFSETQ. Losses at the gene ends were 4 bases for V and 8 bases for J; bases not matched to a gene: 10. For the CDR3, the DNA is TGCGCCAGCAGCCTAACCGGGACAGGATTGGAAAAACTGTTTTTT. This translates into CASSLTGTGLEKLFF. The variable domain in full, completed from reference TRBV5-1 and TRBJ1-4, reads KAGVTQTPRYLIKTRGQQVTLSCSPISGHRSVSWYQQTPGQGLQFLFEYFSETQRNKGNFPGRFSGRQFSNSRSEMNVSTLELGDSALYLCASSLTGTGLEKLFFGSGTQLSVL.

DNA for the CDR3: TGTGCCAGCAGCATAACCCCGAGGACAGCAGGGGGGGGCTACACCTTC. It encodes CASSITPRTAGGGYTF. The rearrangement uses TRBV7-9 and TRBJ1-2; 7 bases are a match to TRBD1. The CDR3 is made up of 16 amino acids. V was pared by 5 bases and J by 8 bases, with 17 bases of the junction left unmatched. CDR1 is SEHNR, CDR2 FQNEAQ, per germline (reference sequence).